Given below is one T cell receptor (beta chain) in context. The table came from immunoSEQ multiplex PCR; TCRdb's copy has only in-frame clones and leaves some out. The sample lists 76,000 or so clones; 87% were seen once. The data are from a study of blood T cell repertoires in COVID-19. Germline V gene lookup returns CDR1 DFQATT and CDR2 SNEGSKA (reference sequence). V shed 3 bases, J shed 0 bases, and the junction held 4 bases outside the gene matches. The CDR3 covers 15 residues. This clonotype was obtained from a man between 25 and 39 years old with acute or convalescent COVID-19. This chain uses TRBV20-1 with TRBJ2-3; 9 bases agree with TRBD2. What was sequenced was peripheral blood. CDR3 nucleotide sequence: TGCAGTGCTAGTCCGGCGGGAGGGAGCACAGATACGCAGTATTTT. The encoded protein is CSASPAGGSTDTQYF.